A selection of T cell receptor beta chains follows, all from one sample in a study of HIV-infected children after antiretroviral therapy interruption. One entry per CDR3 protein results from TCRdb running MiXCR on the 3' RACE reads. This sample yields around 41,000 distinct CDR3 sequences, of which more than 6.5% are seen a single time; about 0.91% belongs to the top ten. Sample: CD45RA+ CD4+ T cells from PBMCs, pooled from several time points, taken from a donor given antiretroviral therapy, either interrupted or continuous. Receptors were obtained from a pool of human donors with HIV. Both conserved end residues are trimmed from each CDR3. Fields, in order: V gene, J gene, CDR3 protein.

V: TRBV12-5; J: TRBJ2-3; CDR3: ASGLVGGFTDTQY
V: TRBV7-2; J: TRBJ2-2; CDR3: ASRGLAGVTGELF
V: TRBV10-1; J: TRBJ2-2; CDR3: ASYGTMTNTGELF
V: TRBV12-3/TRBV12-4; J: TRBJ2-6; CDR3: ASSLSGARGANVLT
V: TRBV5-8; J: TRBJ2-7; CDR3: ASSLGDRGGTYEQY
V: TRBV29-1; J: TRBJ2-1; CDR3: SAPSGRGSVNEQF
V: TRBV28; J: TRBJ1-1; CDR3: ASSLQGTGRAF
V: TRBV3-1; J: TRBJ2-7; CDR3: ASSQAHWGSYEQY
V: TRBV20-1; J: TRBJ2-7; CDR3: SARRFRVRSYEQY
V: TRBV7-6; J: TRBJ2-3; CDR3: ASSLWGDLREDTQY
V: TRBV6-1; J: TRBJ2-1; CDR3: ASGGVRDEQF
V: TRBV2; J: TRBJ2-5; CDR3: ASRRAVVETQY
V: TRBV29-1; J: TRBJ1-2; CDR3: SVLTRQGFYGYT
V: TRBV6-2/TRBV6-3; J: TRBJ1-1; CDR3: ASSYGGNTEAF
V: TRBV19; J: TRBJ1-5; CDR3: ASSPRGHQPQH
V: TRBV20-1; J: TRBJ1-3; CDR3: SARNRDSSSGNTIY
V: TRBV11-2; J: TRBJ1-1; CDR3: ASSKIGDRGNVEAF
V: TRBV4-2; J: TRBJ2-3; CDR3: ASRRGGGTDTQY
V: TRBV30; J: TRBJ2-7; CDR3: AWSVRREQY
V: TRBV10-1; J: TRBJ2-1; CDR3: ASSSGARVF
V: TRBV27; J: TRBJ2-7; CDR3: ASRGGVEYEQY
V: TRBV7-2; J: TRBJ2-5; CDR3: ASSSPGRRETQY
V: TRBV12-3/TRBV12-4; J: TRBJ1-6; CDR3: ASSPRGSPLH
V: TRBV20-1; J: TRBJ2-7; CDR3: SARDGRIYEQY
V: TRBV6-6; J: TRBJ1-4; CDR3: ASSESATNEKLF
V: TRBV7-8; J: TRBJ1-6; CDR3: ASSSRTGDNSPLH
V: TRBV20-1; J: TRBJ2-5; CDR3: SARSGTSSETQY
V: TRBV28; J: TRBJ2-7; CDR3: ASSRGDSSSEQY
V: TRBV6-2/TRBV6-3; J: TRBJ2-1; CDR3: ASSPRRTRVGNEQF
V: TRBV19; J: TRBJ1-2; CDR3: ASIGGSEDNYGYT
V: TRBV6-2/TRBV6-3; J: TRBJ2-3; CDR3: ASSSGTSGTDTQY
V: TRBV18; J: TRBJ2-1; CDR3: ASSPGVKDEQF
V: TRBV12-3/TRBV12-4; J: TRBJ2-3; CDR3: ASSIWGGGGTDTQY